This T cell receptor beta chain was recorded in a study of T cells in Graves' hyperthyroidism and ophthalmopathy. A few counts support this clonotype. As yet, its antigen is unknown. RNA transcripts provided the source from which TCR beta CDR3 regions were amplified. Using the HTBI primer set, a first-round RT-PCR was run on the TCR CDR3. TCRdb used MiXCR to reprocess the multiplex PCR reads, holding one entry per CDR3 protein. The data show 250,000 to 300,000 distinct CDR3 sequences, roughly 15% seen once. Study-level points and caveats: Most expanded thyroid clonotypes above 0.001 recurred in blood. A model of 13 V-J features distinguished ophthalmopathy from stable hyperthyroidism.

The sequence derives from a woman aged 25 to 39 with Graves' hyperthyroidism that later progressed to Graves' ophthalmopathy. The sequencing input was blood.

CDR3 protein: CATHSGQLNEKLFF. Here the CDR3 DNA reads TGTGCCACGCACTCGGGACAGCTTAATGAAAAACTGTTTTTT. The chain couples TRBV6-1 to TRBJ1-4, with 7 bases lining up with TRBD1. V trimming: 10 bases; J trimming: 4 bases; junction bases outside the gene matches: 9. Germline CDR1 and CDR2: MNHNS and SASEGT. The CDR3 runs to 14 residues.